These 24 T cell receptor beta chains were sequenced from one sample in a study of cytomegalovirus exposure and HLA in healthy donors. This PCR relied on a set of 60 Vbeta primers and 13 Jbeta primers. Clones were read by immunoSEQ multiplex PCR, and TCRdb kept only the in-frame ones, dropping some. This table has some 110,000 clones, 75% to 80% appearing once. Material: PBMCs. Receptors were obtained from a man aged 55 to 70 in good health and CMV-seropositive.

V usage is TRBV25-1 and J usage is TRBJ2-5; D is perhaps TRBD2 (6 bases). Deletions cut 7 bases from V and 2 bases from J, with 23 bases between. This CDR3 contains 17 residues. The germline CDR1 and CDR2 sequences are MGHDK and SYGVNS. The CDR3 loop reads CASKSFTGAGEQETQYF. CDR3 nucleotide sequence: TGTGCCAGCAAATCATTCACGGGAGCGGGTGAACAAGAGACCCAGTACTTC. The whole variable domain, remainder taken from reference TRBV25-1 and TRBJ2-5, is EADIYQTPRYLVIGTGKKITLECSQTMGHDKMYWYQQDPGMELHLIHYSYGVNSTEKGDLSSESTVSRIRTEHFPLTLESARPSHTSQYLCASKSFTGAGEQETQYFGPGTRLLVL.

The chain recombines TRBV29-1 with TRBJ1-2; tentative D call: TRBD1 (5 bases). Germline CDR1 is SQVTM and CDR2 is ANQGSEA. This CDR3 is built from 12 residues. The ends were cut back, 5 bases at V and 8 bases at J, with 15 bases in the middle. CDR3 region: CSVHRDSYGYTF. The CDR3 region has the DNA TGCAGCGTTCACCGGGACTCTTACGGCTACACCTTC.

This clone was picked up a small number of times. V gene TRBV28 combines with J gene TRBJ1-5; TRBD1 is a possible D gene (5 bases). The V gene lost 2 bases and the J gene lost 4 bases, with 12 bases spanning the gap. The CDR3 runs to 15 residues. CDR1 and CDR2 from the germline V gene are MDHEN and SYDVKM. As DNA, the CDR3 is TGTGCCAGCAGTTTACCGGGGGGTGGGAATCAGCCCCAGCATTTT. Protein product: CASSLPGGGNQPQHF.

This chain joins TRBV10-2 and TRBJ1-1; 9 nucleotides agree with TRBD1. CDR1 WSHSY and CDR2 SAAADI come from the germline V gene. This CDR3 is 15 amino acids long. Trimming cost V 10 bases and J 0 bases; bases outside gene matches: 9. CDR3 in amino acids: CATRDRAIMNTEAFF. The CDR3, as DNA: TGCGCCACCAGGGACAGGGCGATAATGAACACTGAAGCTTTCTTT.

The chain carries TRBV28 and TRBJ2-1; a possible D gene is TRBD2 (5 bases). This CDR3 is built from 16 residues. Germline V gene data show CDR1 as MDHEN and CDR2 as SYDVKM. Trimming shortened V by 6 bases and J by 5 bases, and 20 bases separated the two germline ends. CDR3 loop: CASSPISPVRDNEQFF. The CDR3 region has the DNA TGTGCCAGCAGCCCAATCAGTCCGGTGCGGGACAATGAGCAGTTCTTC.

V gene TRBV6-4 combines with J gene TRBJ2-7, with TRBD2 matching over 10 bases. Looked up from germline, CDR1 is MRHNA and CDR2 is SNTAGT. Trimming removed 0 bases from V and 5 bases from J; junction bases left unmatched: 1. The CDR3 sequence is 14 residues long. CDR3: CASSDSAGGDEQYF. In nucleotides, the CDR3 is TGTGCCAGCAGTGACTCAGCGGGGGGGGACGAGCAGTACTTC.

This clone was seen a handful of times. The chain employs TRBV6-5 and TRBJ1-5; 10 bases align to TRBD1. Germline V gene data show CDR1 as MNHEY and CDR2 as SVGAGI. The CDR3 consists of 13 residues. J lost 6 bases, V lost 9 bases, and 5 bases had no gene match. Here the CDR3 reads CASRQGALQPQHF. In DNA form, the CDR3 reads TGTGCCAGTAGACAGGGGGCACTTCAGCCCCAGCATTTT.

This sequence joins TRBV6-4 and TRBJ2-2; 11 bases align to TRBD1. The CDR3 loop spans 15 amino acids. In germline, CDR1 is MRHNA, CDR2 SNTAGT. The V gene end was trimmed by 2 bases and the J gene end by 4 bases; junction bases not matched to a gene: 0. Here the CDR3 reads CASSDGTGGTGELFF. In DNA, the CDR3 is TGTGCCAGCAGTGACGGGACAGGGGGCACCGGGGAGCTGTTTTTT.

The V gene is TRBV23-1, the J gene TRBJ2-7, with 9 bases fitting TRBD1. TRBV23-1 is assigned to the ORF class and has an uncertain function. J gave up 2 bases and V 3 bases, and 5 bases lay outside the gene matches. This CDR3 comprises 15 residues. DNA of the CDR3: TGCGCCAGCAGTCAGGGGGGACAGGGCCCCTACGAGCAGTACTTC. This encodes CASSQGGQGPYEQYF.

V is TRBV7-2 and J is TRBJ1-6; D remains ambiguous. Germline values: CDR1 SGHTA, CDR2 FQGNSA. V lost 4 bases to trimming and J lost 6 bases, with 16 bases between them. CDR3 length: 16 residues. DNA for the CDR3: TGTGCCAGCAGCTCCTTTCCCCGAGCGGTTAATTCACCCCTCCACTTT. Translated: CASSSFPRAVNSPLHF.

As regards this clone: The junction and the germline gene differ at one end; a read error may be behind it. J is TRBJ2-7 and V is TRBV5-1; D might be TRBD2 (8 bases). The length of the CDR3 is 14 residues. In germline, CDR1 is SGHRS, CDR2 YFSETQ. The CDR3 region has the DNA TGTGCCAGCGGGGGCGAGGGGGCGCTTTACGAGCAGTACTTC. It encodes CASGGEGALYEQYF.

The gene calls are TRBV5-1 and TRBJ2-1; 11 bases are shared with TRBD2. Trimming cost V 3 bases and J 3 bases; bases outside gene matches: 5. The CDR3 is 16 amino acids. Germline V gene lookup returns CDR1 SGHRS and CDR2 YFSETQ. The CDR3 loop reads CASSSRLAGGYNEQFF. CDR3 DNA: TGCGCCAGCAGCTCCCGGCTAGCGGGGGGCTACAATGAGCAGTTCTTC.

This chain links TRBV5-4 with TRBJ1-1; TRBD1 is a possible D gene (5 bases). V lost 4 bases and J lost 4, with 14 bases in between. This CDR3 contains 14 residues. From germline, CDR1 is SGHNT and CDR2 YYREEE (reference sequence). CDR3 coding DNA: TGTGCCAGCAGCCCGCAGCGGGGGGGCACTGAAGCTTTCTTT. Its translation is CASSPQRGGTEAFF.

The chain is built from TRBV25-1 and TRBJ2-7, with 8 bases fitting TRBD1. There are 13 residues in the CDR3. Per germline, CDR1 MGHDK and CDR2 SYGVNS. J was trimmed by 2 bases and V by 7 bases; bases with no gene match: 4. CDR3 sequence: CASTRTGTYEQYF. The CDR3 DNA is TGTGCCAGCACTCGGACAGGGACCTACGAGCAGTACTTC.

This chain joins TRBV2 and TRBJ2-5; 9 nucleotides line up with TRBD1. The CDR3 is 15 residues long. CDR1 is SNHLY, CDR2 FYNNEI, per germline. The ends lost 6 bases at V and 5 bases at J; junction bases unmatched: 10. CDR3 loop: CASSDPTGGRETQYF. The CDR3 region has the DNA TGTGCCAGCAGCGATCCGACAGGGGGGAGGGAGACCCAGTACTTC.

The genes are TRBV7-9 and TRBJ2-4, with 8 bases fitting TRBD1. J gave up 8 bases and V 3 bases, and 6 bases lay outside the gene matches. The CDR3 spans 14 residues. Germline V gene lookup returns CDR1 SEHNR and CDR2 FQNEAQ (reference sequence). Here the CDR3 DNA reads TGTGCCAGCAGCTTTGGACAGGGTGTCGACATTCAGTACTTC. It yields the protein CASSFGQGVDIQYF.

This clone was observed once. V and J are TRBV27 and TRBJ1-1; tentatively, D is TRBD1 (6 bases). Germline V lookup: CDR1 MNHEY, CDR2 SMNVEV (reference sequence). The CDR3 is made up of 15 amino acids. V shed 2 bases and J shed 1 base, with 11 bases lying between them. CDR3 amino acids: CASSLRARGNTEAFF. As DNA, the CDR3 is TGTGCCAGCAGTTTAAGGGCCAGGGGGAACACTGAAGCTTTCTTT.

This rearrangement joins TRBV6-5 to TRBJ1-1; a possible D gene is TRBD1 (6 bases). CDR1 is MNHEY and CDR2 is SVGAGI in the germline V gene. The length of the CDR3 is 15 residues. V was pared by 1 base and J by 5 bases, with 14 bases between. The DNA of the CDR3 is TGTGCCAGCAGTTACTACTCAACAGGGTGGACTGAAGCTTTCTTT. This encodes CASSYYSTGWTEAFF.

The chain combines TRBV7-9 with TRBJ2-7; 7 bases are shared with TRBD1. Per the germline V gene, CDR1 is SEHNR and CDR2 is FQNEAQ (reference sequence). J lost 4 bases, V lost 6 bases, and 6 bases had no gene match. The CDR3 has 13 amino acids. The CDR3 bases are TGTGCCAGCAGTGTTCAGGGGGTATACGAGCAGTACTTC. Translating gives CASSVQGVYEQYF.

The chain is built from TRBV4-2 and TRBJ2-1; maybe TRBD1 (8 bases). The length of the CDR3 is 17 residues. Germline CDR1 LGHNA, CDR2 YNFKEQ. V lost 0 bases to trimming and J lost 6 bases, with 18 bases between them. As DNA, the CDR3 is TGTGCCAGCAGCCAAGATGGAGGGAACAGGGGGGGCAATGAGCAGTTCTTC. Translated: CASSQDGGNRGGNEQFF.

This chain joins TRBV6-1 and TRBJ2-3, with D possibly TRBD2 on 6 matching bases. Germline CDR1 reads MNHNS; CDR2 reads SASEGT. This CDR3 comprises 15 residues. Deletions cut 4 bases from V and 0 bases from J, with 11 bases between. The CDR3: CASSGTGLSTDTQYF. Here the CDR3 DNA reads TGTGCCAGCAGTGGAACGGGACTCAGCACAGATACGCAGTATTTT.

In DNA form, the CDR3 reads TGTGCCAGCAGTGTAGCGGGGGAAACCTACAATGAGCAGTTCTTC. This translates into CASSVAGETYNEQFF. The genes are TRBV6-6 and TRBJ2-1; 9 nucleotides match TRBD2. This CDR3 spans 15 amino acids. CDR1 and CDR2 (germline): MNHNY, SVGAGI (reference sequence). V lost 5 bases to trimming and J lost 2 bases; unmatched junction nucleotides: 4.

This clone was recorded a few times. CDR3 in amino acids: CASSVETGDSIRNTIYF. In DNA form, the CDR3 reads TGTGCCAGCAGCGTAGAGACTGGGGACAGCATTAGAAACACCATATATTTT. The rearrangement links TRBV9 to TRBJ1-3, with 7 bases lining up with TRBD1. Germline loops: CDR1 SGDLS, CDR2 YYNGEE. Trimming at V came to 0 bases and at J to 5 bases, leaving 11 bases not matched to a gene. The CDR3 runs to 17 residues.

The rearrangement uses TRBV7-8 and TRBJ1-1; D might be TRBD1 (6 bases). The CDR3 has 16 residues. Germline assignment: CDR1 SGHVS and CDR2 FQNEAQ. V shed 4 bases and J shed 1 base, with 16 bases lying between them. The CDR3 loop reads CASSSGVGVGNTEAFF. Here the CDR3 DNA reads TGTGCCAGCAGCTCAGGGGTTGGGGTCGGGAACACTGAAGCTTTCTTT.